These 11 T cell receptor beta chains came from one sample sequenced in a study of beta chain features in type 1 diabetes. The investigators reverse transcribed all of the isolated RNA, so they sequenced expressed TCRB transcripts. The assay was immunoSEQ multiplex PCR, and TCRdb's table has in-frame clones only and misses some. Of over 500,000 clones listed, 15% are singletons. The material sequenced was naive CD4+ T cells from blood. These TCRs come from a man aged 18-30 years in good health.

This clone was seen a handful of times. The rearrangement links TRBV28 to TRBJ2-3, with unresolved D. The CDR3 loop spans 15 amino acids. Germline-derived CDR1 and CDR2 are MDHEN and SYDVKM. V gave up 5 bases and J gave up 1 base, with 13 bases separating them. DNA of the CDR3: TGTGCCAGCAGTCTAGGAACGGTCCGCACAGATACGCAGTATTTT. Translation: CASSLGTVRTDTQYF.

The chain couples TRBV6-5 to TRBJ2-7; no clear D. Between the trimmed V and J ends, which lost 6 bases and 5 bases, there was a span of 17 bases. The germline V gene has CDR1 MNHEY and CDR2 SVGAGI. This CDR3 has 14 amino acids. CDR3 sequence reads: CASSPGRLPDEQYF. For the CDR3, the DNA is TGTGCCAGCAGCCCCGGAAGACTTCCCGACGAGCAGTACTTC.

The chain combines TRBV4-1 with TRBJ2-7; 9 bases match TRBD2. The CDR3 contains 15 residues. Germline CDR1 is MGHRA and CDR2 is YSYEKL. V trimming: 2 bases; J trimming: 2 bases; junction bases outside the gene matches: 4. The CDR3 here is CASSQLAGVPYEQYF. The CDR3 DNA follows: TGCGCCAGCAGCCAATTAGCGGGAGTGCCCTACGAGCAGTACTTC.

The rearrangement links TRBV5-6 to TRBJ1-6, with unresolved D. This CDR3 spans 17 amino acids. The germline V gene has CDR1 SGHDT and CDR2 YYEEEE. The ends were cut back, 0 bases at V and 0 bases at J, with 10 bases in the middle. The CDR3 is CASSLGPIFSYNSPLHF. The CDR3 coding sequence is TGTGCCAGCAGCTTGGGGCCCATCTTCTCCTATAATTCACCCCTCCACTTT.

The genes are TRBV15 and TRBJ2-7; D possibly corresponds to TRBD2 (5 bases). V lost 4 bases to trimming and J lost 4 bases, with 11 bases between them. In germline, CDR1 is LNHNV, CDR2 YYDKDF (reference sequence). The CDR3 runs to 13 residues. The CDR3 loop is CATSNAGPYEQYF. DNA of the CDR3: TGTGCCACCAGCAATGCGGGCCCGTACGAGCAGTACTTC.

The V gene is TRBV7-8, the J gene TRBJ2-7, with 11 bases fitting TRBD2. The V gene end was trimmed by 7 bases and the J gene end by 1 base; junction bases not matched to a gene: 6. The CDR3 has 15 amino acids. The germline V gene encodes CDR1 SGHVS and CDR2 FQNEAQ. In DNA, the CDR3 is TGTGCCAGCAAGGGAGGACTAGCGGGTTCCTACGAGCAGTACTTC. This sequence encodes CASKGGLAGSYEQYF.

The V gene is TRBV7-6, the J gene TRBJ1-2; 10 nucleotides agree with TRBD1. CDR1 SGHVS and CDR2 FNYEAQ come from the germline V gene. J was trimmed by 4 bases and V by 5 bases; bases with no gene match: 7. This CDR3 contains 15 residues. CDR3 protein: CASSPGQGGVYGYTF. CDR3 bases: TGTGCCAGCAGCCCCGGACAGGGGGGGGTCTATGGCTACACCTTC.

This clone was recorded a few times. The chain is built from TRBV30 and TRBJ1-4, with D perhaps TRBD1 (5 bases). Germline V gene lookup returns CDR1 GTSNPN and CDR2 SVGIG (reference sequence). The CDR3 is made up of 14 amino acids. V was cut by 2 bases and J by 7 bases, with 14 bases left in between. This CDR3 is CAWSILGRGEKLFF. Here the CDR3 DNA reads TGTGCCTGGAGTATCCTAGGGAGGGGTGAAAAACTGTTTTTT.

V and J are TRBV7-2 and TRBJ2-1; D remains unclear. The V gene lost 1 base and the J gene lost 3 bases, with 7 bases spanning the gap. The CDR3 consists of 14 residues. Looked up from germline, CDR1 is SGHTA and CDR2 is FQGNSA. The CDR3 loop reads CASSLEVYYNEQFF. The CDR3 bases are TGTGCCAGCAGCTTAGAGGTCTACTACAATGAGCAGTTCTTC.

This CDR3 is CASSLGLEQYF. DNA for the CDR3: TGTGCCAGCAGCTTAGGTCTCGAGCAGTACTTC. The chain uses TRBV11-2 and TRBJ2-7; D remains ambiguous. V lost 1 base and J lost 6, with 4 bases in between. CDR1 is SGHAT, CDR2 FQNNGV, per germline. The CDR3 contains 11 residues.

CDR3 loop: CASSVGSGNEVSEQFF. As DNA, the CDR3 is TGTGCCAGCAGCGTAGGGTCGGGGAATGAGGTTAGCGAGCAGTTCTTC. The chain has TRBV9 and TRBJ2-1; a possible D gene is TRBD2 (5 bases). The CDR3 has 16 residues. The V end was cut by 0 bases, the J end by 10 bases, with 20 bases between. Germline lookup yields CDR1 SGDLS and CDR2 YYNGEE.